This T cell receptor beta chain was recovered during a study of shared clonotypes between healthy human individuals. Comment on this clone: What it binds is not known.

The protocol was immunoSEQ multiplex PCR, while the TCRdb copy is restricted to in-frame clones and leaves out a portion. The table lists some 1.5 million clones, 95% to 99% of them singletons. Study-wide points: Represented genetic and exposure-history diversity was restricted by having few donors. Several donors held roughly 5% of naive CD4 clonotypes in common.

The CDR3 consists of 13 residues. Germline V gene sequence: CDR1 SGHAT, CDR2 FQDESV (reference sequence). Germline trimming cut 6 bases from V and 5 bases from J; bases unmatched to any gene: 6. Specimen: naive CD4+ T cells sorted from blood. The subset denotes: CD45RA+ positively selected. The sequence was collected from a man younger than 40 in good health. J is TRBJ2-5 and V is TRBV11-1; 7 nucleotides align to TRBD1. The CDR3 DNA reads TGTGCCAGCAGACTAGGACAGGTGGAGACCCAGTACTTC. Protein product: CASRLGQVETQYF. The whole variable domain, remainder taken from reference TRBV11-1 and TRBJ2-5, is EAEVAQSPRYKITEKSQAVAFWCDPISGHATLYWYRQILGQGPELLVQFQDESVVDDSQLPKDRFSAERLKGVDSTLKIQPAELGDSAMYLCASRLGQVETQYFGPGTRLLVL.